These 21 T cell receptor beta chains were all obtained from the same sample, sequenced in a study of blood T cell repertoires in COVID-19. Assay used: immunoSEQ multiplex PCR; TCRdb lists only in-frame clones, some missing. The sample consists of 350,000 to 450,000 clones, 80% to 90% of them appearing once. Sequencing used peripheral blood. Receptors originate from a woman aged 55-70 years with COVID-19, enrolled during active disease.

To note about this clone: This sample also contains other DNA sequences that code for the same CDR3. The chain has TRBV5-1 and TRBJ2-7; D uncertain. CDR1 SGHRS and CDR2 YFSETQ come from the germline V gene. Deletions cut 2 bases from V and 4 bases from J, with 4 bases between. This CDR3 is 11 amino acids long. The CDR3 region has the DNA TGCGCCAGCAGCTTTCAGTACGAGCAGTACTTC. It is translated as CASSFQYEQYF.

The chain's CDR3 is CASRRGLAGARTDTQYF. The DNA of the CDR3 is TGTGCCAGCAGAAGGGGACTAGCGGGGGCCCGCACAGATACGCAGTATTTT. The V call is TRBV7-2, the J call TRBJ2-3, with 14 bases lining up with TRBD2. The CDR3 contains 17 residues. From germline, CDR1 is SGHTA and CDR2 FQGNSA. With V trimmed by 6 bases and J by 1 base, 6 bases remained unmatched.

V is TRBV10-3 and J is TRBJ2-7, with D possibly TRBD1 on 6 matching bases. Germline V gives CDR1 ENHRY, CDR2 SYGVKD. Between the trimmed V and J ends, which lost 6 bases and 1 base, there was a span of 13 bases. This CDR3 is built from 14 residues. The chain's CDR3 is CAISTGSLSYEQYF. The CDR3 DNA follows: TGTGCCATCAGCACAGGGTCCCTATCCTACGAGCAGTACTTC.

The CDR3 is CASNLNPGQGATGELFF. The CDR3 coding sequence is TGCGCCAGCAATTTAAACCCGGGACAGGGGGCAACCGGGGAGCTGTTTTTT. The rearrangement joins TRBV5-1 to TRBJ2-2, with 12 bases that match TRBD1. Germline CDR1 and CDR2: SGHRS and YFSETQ. The CDR3 has 17 residues. J lost 5 bases, V lost 6 bases, and 11 bases had no gene match.

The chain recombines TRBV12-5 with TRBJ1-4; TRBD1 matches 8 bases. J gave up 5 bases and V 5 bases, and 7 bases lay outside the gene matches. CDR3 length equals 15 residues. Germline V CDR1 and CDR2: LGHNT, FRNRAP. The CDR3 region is CASGPGTGENEKLFF. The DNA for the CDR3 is TGTGCTAGTGGTCCCGGGACAGGTGAGAATGAAAAACTGTTTTTT.

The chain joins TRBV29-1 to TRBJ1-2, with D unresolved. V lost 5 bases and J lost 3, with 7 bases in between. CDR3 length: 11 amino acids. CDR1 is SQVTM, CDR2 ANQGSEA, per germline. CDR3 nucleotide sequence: TGCAGCGTTCAGGAAGACTATGGCTACACCTTC. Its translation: CSVQEDYGYTF.

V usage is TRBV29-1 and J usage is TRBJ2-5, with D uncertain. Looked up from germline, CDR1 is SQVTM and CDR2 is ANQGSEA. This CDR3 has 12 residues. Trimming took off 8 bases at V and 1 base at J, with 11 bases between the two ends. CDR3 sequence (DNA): TGCAGCCCGGCTCTAGTCCAAGAGACCCAGTACTTC. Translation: CSPALVQETQYF.

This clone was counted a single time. CDR3 sequence: CASSLHQYGYTF. CDR3 coding DNA: TGTGCCAGCAGCCTCCATCAGTATGGCTACACCTTC. The V and J genes are TRBV7-9 and TRBJ1-2; no reliable D call. Germline V gives CDR1 SEHNR, CDR2 FQNEAQ (reference sequence). V lost 5 bases to trimming and J lost 5 bases, with 9 bases between them. This CDR3 has 12 amino acids.

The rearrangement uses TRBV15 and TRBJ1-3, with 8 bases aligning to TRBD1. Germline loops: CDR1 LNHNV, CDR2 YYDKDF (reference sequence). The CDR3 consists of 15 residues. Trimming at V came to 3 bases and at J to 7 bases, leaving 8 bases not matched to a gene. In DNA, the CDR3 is TGTGCCACCAGCAGGGACTCGACAGGGGTTAACACCATATATTTT. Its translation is CATSRDSTGVNTIYF.

CDR3 loop: CATSDEANYGYTF. CDR3 DNA: TGTGCCACCAGTGATGAGGCTAACTATGGCTACACCTTC. V is TRBV24-1 and J is TRBJ1-2; the D is unclear. V was pared by 3 bases and J by 0 bases, with 4 bases between. The CDR3 runs to 13 residues. CDR1 is KGHDR, CDR2 SFDVKD, per germline.

CDR3: CASSSRGQATYEQYF. The CDR3 region has the DNA TGTGCCAGCAGTTCGCGCGGACAGGCGACCTACGAGCAGTACTTC. The V call is TRBV28, the J call TRBJ2-7; 7 positions agree with TRBD1. The CDR3 has 15 amino acids. Germline CDR1 and CDR2: MDHEN and SYDVKM. Germline trimming cut 4 bases from V and 2 bases from J; bases unmatched to any gene: 8.

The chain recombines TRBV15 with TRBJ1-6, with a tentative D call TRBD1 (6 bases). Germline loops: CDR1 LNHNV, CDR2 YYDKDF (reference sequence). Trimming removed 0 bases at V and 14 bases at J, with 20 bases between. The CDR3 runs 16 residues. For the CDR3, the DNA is TGTGCCACCAGCAGAGACAGGGGAGGGGCCATTAGGGCCCTCCACTTT. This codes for CATSRDRGGAIRALHF.

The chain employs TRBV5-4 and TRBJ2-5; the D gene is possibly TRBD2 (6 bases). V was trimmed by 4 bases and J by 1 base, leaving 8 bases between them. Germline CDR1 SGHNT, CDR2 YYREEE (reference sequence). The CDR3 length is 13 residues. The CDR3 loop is CASSTSIQETQYF. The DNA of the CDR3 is TGTGCCAGCAGCACTAGCATCCAAGAGACCCAGTACTTC.

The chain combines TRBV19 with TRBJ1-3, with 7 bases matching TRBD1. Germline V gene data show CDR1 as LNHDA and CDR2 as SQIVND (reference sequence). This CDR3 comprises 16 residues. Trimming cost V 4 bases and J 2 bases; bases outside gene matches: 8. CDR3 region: CASSRGPQGAGNTIYF. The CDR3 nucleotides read TGTGCCAGTAGTAGGGGCCCCCAGGGGGCTGGAAACACCATATATTTT.

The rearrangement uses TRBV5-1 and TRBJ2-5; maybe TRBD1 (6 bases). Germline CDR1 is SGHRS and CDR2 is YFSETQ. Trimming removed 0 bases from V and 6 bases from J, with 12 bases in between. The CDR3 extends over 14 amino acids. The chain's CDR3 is CASSLEQGGKTQYF. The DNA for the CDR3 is TGCGCCAGCAGCTTGGAACAGGGTGGAAAGACCCAGTACTTC.

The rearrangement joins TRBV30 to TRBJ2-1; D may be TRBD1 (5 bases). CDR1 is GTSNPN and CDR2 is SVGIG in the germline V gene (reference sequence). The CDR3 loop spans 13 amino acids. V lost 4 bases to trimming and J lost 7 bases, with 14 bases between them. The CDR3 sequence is CAWMKGLGNEQFF. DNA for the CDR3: TGTGCCTGGATGAAGGGGCTAGGAAATGAGCAGTTCTTC.

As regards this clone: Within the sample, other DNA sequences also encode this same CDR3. This chain's CDR3 is CASSPGRTDTQYF. The CDR3 coding sequence is TGTGCCAGCTCACCGGGGAGAACAGATACGCAGTATTTT. V usage is TRBV18 and J usage is TRBJ2-3; D perhaps matches TRBD2 (5 bases). Trimming left V 3 bases short and J 3 bases short, with 7 bases between. Germline CDR1 and CDR2: KGHSH and LQKENI. The CDR3 totals 13 residues.

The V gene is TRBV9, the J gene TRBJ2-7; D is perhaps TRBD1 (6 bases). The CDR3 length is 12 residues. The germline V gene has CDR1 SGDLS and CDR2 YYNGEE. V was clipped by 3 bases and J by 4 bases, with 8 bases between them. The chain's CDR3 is CASSAQGYEQYF. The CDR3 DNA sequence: TGTGCCAGCAGCGCGCAGGGGTACGAGCAGTACTTC.

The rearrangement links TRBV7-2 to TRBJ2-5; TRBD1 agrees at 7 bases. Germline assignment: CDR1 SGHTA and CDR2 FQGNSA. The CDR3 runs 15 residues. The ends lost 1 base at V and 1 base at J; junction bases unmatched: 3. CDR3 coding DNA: TGTGCCAGCAGCTTAGGGGGACAGATCCAAGAGACCCAGTACTTC. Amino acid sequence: CASSLGGQIQETQYF.

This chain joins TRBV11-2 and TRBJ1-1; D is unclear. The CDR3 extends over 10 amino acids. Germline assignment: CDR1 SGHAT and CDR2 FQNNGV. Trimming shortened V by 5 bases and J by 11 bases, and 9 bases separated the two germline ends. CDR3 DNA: TGTGCCAGCAGCCCCCGGGATGCTTTCTTT. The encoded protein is CASSPRDAFF. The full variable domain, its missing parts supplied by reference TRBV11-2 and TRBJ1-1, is EAGVAQSPRYKIIEKRQSVAFWCNPISGHATLYWYQQILGQGPKLLIQFQNNGVVDDSQLPKDRFSAERLKGVDSTLKIQPAKLEDSAVYLCASSPRDAFFGQGTRLTVV.

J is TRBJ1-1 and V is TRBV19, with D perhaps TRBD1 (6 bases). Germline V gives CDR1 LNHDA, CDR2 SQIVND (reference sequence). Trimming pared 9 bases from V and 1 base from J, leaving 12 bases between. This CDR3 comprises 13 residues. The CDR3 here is CASTGWKNTEAFF. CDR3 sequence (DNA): TGTGCCAGCACAGGGTGGAAGAACACTGAAGCTTTCTTT.